These 31 T cell receptor beta chains came from one sample sequenced in a study of T cells in Graves' hyperthyroidism and ophthalmopathy. TCR beta CDR3 region amplification was performed from RNA transcripts. Carried out on the TCR CDR3, a first-round RT-PCR used the HTBI primer set. TCRdb recomputed calls from the multiplex PCR reads with MiXCR, one row per CDR3 protein. Of about 640,000 distinct CDR3 sequences listed, under 25% are singletons. Sequenced sample: blood. The receptors derive from a man aged 30-40 years with Graves' ophthalmopathy.

This clonotype was found a few times. The CDR3: CASSIGTAWVSGEQFF. In DNA, the CDR3 is TGCGCCAGCAGCATTGGGACAGCGTGGGTATCAGGGGAGCAGTTCTTC. V is TRBV5-1 and J is TRBJ2-1; 7 bases agree with TRBD1. The junction had 17 bases not matched to a gene; V was cut back by 4 bases and J by 10 bases. The CDR3 has 16 amino acids. Germline V CDR1 and CDR2: SGHRS, YFSETQ.

This clonotype was detected a few times. J is TRBJ2-7 and V is TRBV28; possible D gene TRBD1, 6 bases. Trimming took 7 bases from V and 2 from J, leaving 12 bases between them. The CDR3 is 13 residues long. Germline CDR1 MDHEN, CDR2 SYDVKM. DNA for the CDR3: TGTGCCAGCATGCAACAGGGAACCTACGAGCAGTACTTC. Translation: CASMQQGTYEQYF.

This clonotype occurred a few times. The rearrangement joins TRBV10-3 to TRBJ1-1; TRBD1 might be the D (5 bases). V lost 4 bases and J 1 base, leaving 13 bases between the germline ends. This CDR3 region has 15 residues. Germline loops: CDR1 ENHRY, CDR2 SYGVKD. DNA of the CDR3: TGTGCCATCAGTGTGGGTGGCAGGGCGAACACTGAAGCTTTCTTT. This sequence encodes CAISVGGRANTEAFF.

This clonotype came up many times. The rearrangement joins TRBV5-1 to TRBJ1-1; 7 bases map to TRBD1. V lost 0 bases, J lost 0 bases, and 5 bases stayed unmatched. The CDR3 consists of 16 residues. The V gene's germline CDR1 is SGHRS and CDR2 YFSETQ. CDR3 protein: CASSLAWGQMNTEAFF. For the CDR3, the DNA is TGCGCCAGCAGCTTGGCGTGGGGACAGATGAACACTGAAGCTTTCTTT.

In this sample, this clonotype turned up a few times. The chain joins TRBV7-9 to TRBJ2-4; 9 bases are shared with TRBD1. Trimming removed 4 bases from V and 5 bases from J; junction bases left unmatched: 15. This CDR3 region has 18 residues. CDR1 SEHNR and CDR2 FQNEAQ come from the germline V gene (reference sequence). As DNA, the CDR3 is TGTGCCAGCAGCTCCTTGGTTGGGACAGGGTTGTTCCAAAACATTCAGTACTTC. Protein sequence: CASSSLVGTGLFQNIQYF.

Concerning this clonotype itself: It is likely a read error, because the conserved phenylalanine at the end of the CDR3 is missing. The CDR3: CASSTYRQGGSPLHS. CDR3 coding DNA: TGTGCCAGCAGTACCTACCGACAGGGAGGTTCACCCCTCCACTCT. The chain couples TRBV27 to TRBJ1-6; 7 positions match TRBD1. The CDR3 consists of 15 residues. Germline assignment: CDR1 MNHEY and CDR2 SMNVEV (reference sequence). V was pared by 5 bases and J by 9 bases, with 10 bases of the junction left unmatched.

This clonotype was observed a few times. The chain is built from TRBV20-1 and TRBJ2-5; TRBD2 is a possible D gene (6 bases). Trimming pared 5 bases from V and 2 bases from J, leaving 15 bases between. Germline V lookup: CDR1 DFQATT, CDR2 SNEGSKA (reference sequence). The CDR3 extends over 14 amino acids. CDR3 region: CSAPPVAEQETQYF. The CDR3 region has the DNA TGCAGTGCTCCCCCGGTAGCGGAACAAGAGACCCAGTACTTC.

The CDR3 loop reads CASSRLYGETQYF. CDR3 nucleotides: TGTGCCAGCAGTCGTCTTTACGGGGAGACCCAGTACTTC. V and J are TRBV27 and TRBJ2-5; D unresolved. Germline-derived CDR1 and CDR2 are MNHEY and SMNVEV (reference sequence). V was shortened by 5 bases and J by 5 bases, with 12 bases between the two germline ends. The CDR3 runs to 13 residues.

This clonotype was seen a single time. The chain joins TRBV28 to TRBJ2-7, with TRBD1 identical over 8 bases. Germline V gives CDR1 MDHEN, CDR2 SYDVKM. Trimming cost V 5 bases and J 2 bases; bases outside gene matches: 8. The CDR3 contains 15 residues. The CDR3 loop is CASSVDETGAYEQYF. The CDR3 nucleotides read TGTGCCAGCAGTGTAGATGAGACAGGGGCCTACGAGCAGTACTTC.

The rearrangement uses TRBV19 and TRBJ1-5, with TRBD1 identical over 7 bases. The ends lost 6 bases at V and 9 bases at J; junction bases unmatched: 14. Germline CDR1 reads LNHDA; CDR2 reads SQIVND (reference sequence). The CDR3 covers 15 residues. The CDR3: CASRTVGQRYGPQHF. For the CDR3, the DNA is TGTGCCAGTAGGACTGTGGGACAGCGATATGGGCCCCAGCATTTT.

The CDR3, as DNA: TGTGCCACCAGACCTACGGGACTAGCGGGAGTCGGTGAGCAGTTCTTC. This sequence encodes CATRPTGLAGVGEQFF. The V call is TRBV15, the J call TRBJ2-1; 14 bases align to TRBD2. Germline values: CDR1 LNHNV, CDR2 YYDKDF (reference sequence). This CDR3 has 16 residues. The junction had 10 bases not matched to a gene; V was cut back by 6 bases and J by 9 bases.

A few counts support this clonotype. The chain carries TRBV6-6 and TRBJ2-3; D perhaps matches TRBD2 (6 bases). The CDR3 is made up of 15 amino acids. Trimming took off 2 bases at V and 3 bases at J, with 12 bases between the two ends. Germline V CDR1 and CDR2: MNHNY, SVGAGI (reference sequence). The CDR3 DNA follows: TGTGCCAGCAGTTACCGTGGCGGGATAACAGATACGCAGTATTTT. Translating gives CASSYRGGITDTQYF.

The chain carries TRBV5-1 and TRBJ2-7, with 10 bases lining up with TRBD2. This CDR3 comprises 19 residues. J lost 0 bases, V lost 2 bases, and 14 bases had no gene match. The germline gives CDR1 SGHRS, CDR2 YFSETQ. Written as DNA, the CDR3 is TGCGCCAGCAGCTTCCTACCCCCAGCGGGAGGGAGACTCTCCTACGAGCAGTACTTC. Its translation: CASSFLPPAGGRLSYEQYF.

Ten or more counts support this clonotype. V usage is TRBV7-9 and J usage is TRBJ1-2, with 7 positions matching TRBD1. This CDR3 contains 15 residues. Trimming at V came to 2 bases and at J to 3 bases, leaving 6 bases not matched to a gene. Germline loops: CDR1 SEHNR, CDR2 FQNEAQ (reference sequence). This CDR3 is CASSLSRQGHYGYTF. CDR3 sequence (DNA): TGTGCCAGCAGCTTAAGTCGACAGGGACACTATGGCTACACCTTC.

This clonotype was recorded at least ten times. The V call is TRBV5-1, the J call TRBJ2-7; TRBD1 matches at 11 bases. J lost 6 bases, V lost 4 bases, and 6 bases had no gene match. The germline V gene encodes CDR1 SGHRS and CDR2 YFSETQ. This CDR3 has 14 amino acids. This CDR3 is CASSTGQGAGEQYF. CDR3 in DNA: TGCGCCAGCAGCACCGGACAGGGGGCGGGCGAGCAGTACTTC.

This clonotype was seen many times. The V gene is TRBV20-1, the J gene TRBJ2-1, with 8 bases lining up with TRBD1. Germline CDR1 is DFQATT and CDR2 is SNEGSKA (reference sequence). The J segment lost 9 bases and the V segment lost 6 bases, leaving 16 bases of the junction unmatched. The CDR3 contains 15 residues. Here the CDR3 reads CSAKDSGTGNREQFF. For the CDR3, the DNA is TGCAGTGCCAAAGATTCCGGGACAGGTAATCGTGAGCAGTTCTTC.

This rearrangement joins TRBV10-3 to TRBJ2-5, with D unresolved. From germline, CDR1 is ENHRY and CDR2 SYGVKD. Trimming pared 6 bases from V and 3 bases from J, leaving 8 bases between. The CDR3 extends over 12 amino acids. The CDR3 loop reads CAIRGTEETQYF. The CDR3 DNA is TGTGCCATCAGGGGAACCGAAGAGACCCAGTACTTC.

For this clonotype: Just one base apart from a much larger clone, this may be a read error. The J gene is TRBJ2-5, the V gene TRBV27; unclear D gene. The CDR3 loop spans 11 amino acids. Germline V gene data show CDR1 as MNHEY and CDR2 as SMNVEV (reference sequence). The DNA for the CDR3 is TGTGCCAGCAGCGACCAAGTGACCCAGTACTTC. This gives the protein CASSDQVTQYF.

This clonotype was seen more than once but under ten times. This chain uses TRBV11-2 with TRBJ2-7; 9 nucleotides align to TRBD2. Trimming took 1 base from V and 3 from J; bases not matched to a gene: 10. The CDR3 extends over 17 amino acids. CDR1 and CDR2 from the germline V gene are SGHAT and FQNNGV. This chain's CDR3 is CASSLGVAGEINYEQYF. The CDR3 DNA reads TGTGCCAGCAGCTTAGGGGTAGCGGGAGAGATAAACTACGAGCAGTACTTC.

Here the CDR3 reads CASSRSTSGLYNEQFF. The CDR3 DNA follows: TGTGCCAGCAGCCGCTCGACTAGCGGGCTATACAATGAGCAGTTCTTC. The genes are TRBV5-4 and TRBJ2-1, with 10 nucleotides matching TRBD2. The CDR3 loop spans 16 amino acids. The germline gives CDR1 SGHNT, CDR2 YYREEE (reference sequence). V lost 4 bases, J lost 4 bases, and 8 bases stayed unmatched. Based on the CDR3 plus reference TRBV5-4 and TRBJ2-1, the full variable domain is ETGVTQSPTHLIKTRGQQVTLRCSSQSGHNTVSWYQQALGQGPQFIFQYYREEENGRGNFPPRFSGLQFPNYSSELNVNALELDDSALYLCASSRSTSGLYNEQFFGPGTRLTVL.

V is TRBV6-1 and J is TRBJ2-7; 7 bases are a match to TRBD1. The CDR3 runs 13 residues. V shed 10 bases, J shed 2 bases, and the junction held 8 bases outside the gene matches. In germline, CDR1 is MNHNS, CDR2 SASEGT. CDR3: CAIRTGTAYEQYF. The DNA of the CDR3 is TGTGCCATCAGGACAGGAACTGCCTACGAGCAGTACTTC.

This chain joins TRBV27 and TRBJ2-2, with D possibly matching TRBD2 (6 bases). This CDR3 comprises 16 residues. V gave up 5 bases and J gave up 2 bases, with 15 bases separating them. Per the germline V gene, CDR1 is MNHEY and CDR2 is SMNVEV (reference sequence). CDR3 DNA: TGTGCCAGCAGTCGGGGGACTTCCGCCAACACCGGGGAGCTGTTTTTT. Translated, it gives CASSRGTSANTGELFF.

This clonotype was detected a few times. This chain joins TRBV27 and TRBJ2-2; weak D call: TRBD1 (5 bases). The CDR3 totals 14 residues. CDR1 is MNHEY, CDR2 SMNVEV, per germline (reference sequence). With 5 bases removed from V and 3 bases from J, the gap between germline ends came to 10 bases. This chain's CDR3 is CASSPRQYTGELFF. CDR3 nucleotide sequence: TGTGCCAGCAGTCCCCGACAGTACACCGGGGAGCTGTTTTTT.

Concerning this clonotype: Relative to the germline gene, one junction end is altered; a read error may explain this. This sequence joins TRBV27 and TRBJ2-1; 15 positions match TRBD2. Looked up from germline, CDR1 is MNHEY and CDR2 is SMNVEV (reference sequence). The CDR3 has 19 amino acids. DNA of the CDR3: TGTGCCAGCAGTCTTTACGGACTAGCGGGAGGGCCTTTTAGCAATGAGCGGTTCTTC. This translates into CASSLYGLAGGPFSNERFF.

The genes are TRBV6-2 or TRBV6-3 and TRBJ2-1, with D perhaps matching TRBD2 (6 bases). Germline CDR1 is MNHEY and CDR2 is SVGEGT. This CDR3 has 18 residues. The V gene lost 4 bases and the J gene lost 9 bases, with 28 bases spanning the gap. The CDR3 nucleotides read TGTGCCAGCAGTTCCTCGGGACTCTTGAACTCGGAGGTCGCTGAGCAGTTCTTC. Its translation is CASSSSGLLNSEVAEQFF.

V usage is TRBV4-1 and J usage is TRBJ2-7; the D is unclear. This CDR3 spans 15 amino acids. Germline CDR1 is MGHRA and CDR2 is YSYEKL. V was shortened by 0 bases and J by 6 bases, with 15 bases between the two germline ends. The CDR3 reads CASSQEQSSWLEQYF. The CDR3 bases are TGCGCCAGCAGCCAAGAGCAGAGTAGTTGGCTCGAGCAGTACTTC.

This rearrangement joins TRBV7-9 to TRBJ2-1, with 8 nucleotides matching TRBD1. This CDR3 has 18 amino acids. The V segment lost 2 bases and the J segment 4 bases; nucleotides outside the gene matches: 13. Germline CDR1 reads SEHNR; CDR2 reads FQNEAQ (reference sequence). The chain's CDR3 is CASSLRGPGQGAYNEQFF. The CDR3 nucleotides are TGTGCCAGCAGCTTAAGGGGACCCGGACAGGGCGCGTACAATGAGCAGTTCTTC.

The chain employs TRBV4-3 and TRBJ2-1; D not resolved. The CDR3 contains 13 residues. V shed 0 bases and J shed 5 bases, with 5 bases lying between them. The germline CDR1 and CDR2 sequences are LGHNA and YSLEER. The CDR3 spells CASSQELNNEQFF. The CDR3 bases are TGCGCCAGCAGCCAAGAACTAAACAATGAGCAGTTCTTC.

CDR3 bases: TGCAGTGCTAGAGCCCTCCCAGGGGGAGTAAGCCCAGATACGCAGTATTTT. The encoded protein is CSARALPGGVSPDTQYF. The J gene is TRBJ2-3, the V gene TRBV20-1; 7 bases line up with TRBD1. The J segment lost 4 bases and the V segment lost 1 base, leaving 14 bases of the junction unmatched. CDR3 length equals 17 residues. Germline CDR1 reads DFQATT; CDR2 reads SNEGSKA (reference sequence).

Only a few counts were recorded for this clonotype. The chain is built from TRBV6-5 and TRBJ2-3, with TRBD1 identical over 9 bases. The junction had 6 bases not matched to a gene; V was cut back by 2 bases and J by 0 bases. In germline, CDR1 is MNHEY, CDR2 SVGAGI. The CDR3 covers 17 residues. In DNA, the CDR3 is TGTGCCAGCAGTTACACCCCACAGGGGGCGAGCACAGATACGCAGTATTTT. As protein: CASSYTPQGASTDTQYF.

The chain couples TRBV6-2 or TRBV6-3 to TRBJ1-5, with TRBD1 identical over 7 bases. J gave up 9 bases and V 2 bases, and 16 bases lay outside the gene matches. Germline V gene data show CDR1 as MNHEY and CDR2 as SVGEGT. The CDR3 consists of 17 residues. In DNA form, the CDR3 reads TGTGCCAGCAGTTACCTCCGGGACAGTTCTCACGGGGGGCCCCAGCATTTT. Encoded protein: CASSYLRDSSHGGPQHF.